These 2 T cell receptor beta chains originate from one sample sequenced in a study of blood T cell repertoires in COVID-19. Repertoires were generated with immunoSEQ multiplex PCR, while TCRdb's copy carries only in-frame clones and drops some. The sample lists approximately 70,000 clones, 76% occurring once. The specimen sequenced was peripheral blood. Receptors were obtained from a man in his 60s with COVID-19, enrolled during active disease.

The chain combines TRBV20-1 with TRBJ1-2, with 9 bases matching TRBD1. The CDR3 spans 11 residues. The germline gives CDR1 DFQATT, CDR2 SNEGSKA (reference sequence). V lost 5 bases and J lost 8; bases outside the gene matches: 3. CDR3 amino acids: CSAWDRDGYTF. CDR3 nucleotides: TGCAGTGCTTGGGACAGGGACGGCTACACCTTC.

The J gene is TRBJ2-7, the V gene TRBV5-4; D gene unclear. V was pared by 2 bases and J by 9 bases, with 9 bases between. The CDR3 runs 11 residues. Germline CDR1 reads SGHNT; CDR2 reads YYREEE (reference sequence). The CDR3 is CASSFGERQYF. DNA of the CDR3: TGTGCCAGCAGCTTTGGTGAGAGGCAGTACTTC.